This entry describes one T cell receptor beta chain. These data originate in a study of Graves' ophthalmopathy and Graves' hyperthyroidism. The CDR3 runs 13 residues. The V gene lost 6 bases and the J gene lost 1 base, with 9 bases spanning the gap. Amplification from RNA transcripts yielded the TCR beta CDR3 regions. Scientists carried out first-round RT-PCR using HTBI primers and then a second-round multiplex PCR. TCRdb redid the calling of the multiplex PCR reads with MiXCR, one entry per CDR3 protein. The sample shows about 220,000 distinct CDR3 sequences, around a fifth of them seen only once. The sample was peripheral blood. The chain joins TRBV12-3 or TRBV12-4 to TRBJ2-5; possibly TRBD2 for D (6 bases). This TCR was sampled from a woman aged 45 to 65 with Graves' ophthalmopathy. CDR3 loop: CASSGGSQETQYF. DNA of the CDR3: TGTGCCAGCAGCGGGGGATCCCAAGAGACCCAGTACTTC.